The next 24 T cell receptor beta chains were all read from a single sample in a study of blood T cell repertoires in COVID-19 (dated by TCRdb to 2020 to 2021). Library method: the immunoSEQ multiplex PCR assay. Sourced from immuneACCESS, this table was stored by TCRdb with only in-frame sequences that have V and J called. A share of the clones is absent; for the studies checked, an unresolved V gene accounts for under half, and the remainder has no known explanation. The sample data list about 150,000 clones, and 80% to 90% of these were observed just once. The ten top clones hold roughly 3.2% of the sample. Source material: peripheral blood. These receptors were collected from a woman aged 60-70 years with active COVID-19.

The chain employs TRBV3-1 (or the pseudogene TRBV3-2) and TRBJ1-5; D remains ambiguous. Trimming removed 1 base at V and 7 bases at J, with 8 bases between. Per the germline V gene, CDR1 is LGHDT and CDR2 is YNNKEL (reference sequence). CDR3 size: 13 residues. The CDR3 protein is CASSQVEGQPQHF. The CDR3 coding sequence is TGTGCCAGCAGCCAAGTGGAGGGCCAGCCCCAGCATTTT.

The chain couples TRBV6-2 or TRBV6-3 to TRBJ1-2; D is possibly TRBD1 (5 bases). Germline-derived CDR1 and CDR2 are MNHEY and SVGEGT. V lost 4 bases, J lost 4 bases, and 13 bases lay in between. CDR3 size: 14 residues. CDR3 DNA: TGTGCCAGCAGTTCCGGCGACAGAATCTATGGCTACACCTTC. It is translated as CASSSGDRIYGYTF.

The V gene is TRBV6-5, the J gene TRBJ1-1; 9 bases are shared with TRBD1. Germline V gene data show CDR1 as MNHEY and CDR2 as SVGAGI. This CDR3 comprises 12 residues. J was trimmed by 10 bases and V by 6 bases; bases with no gene match: 6. The CDR3 DNA is TGTGCCAGCAGCCGGGGACAGGGAAGAGCTTTCTTT. Amino acids: CASSRGQGRAFF.

This clone was counted a single time. The genes are TRBV6-2 or TRBV6-3 and TRBJ2-4, with a tentative D call TRBD1 (6 bases). Deletions cut 4 bases from V and 0 bases from J, with 22 bases between. There are 19 residues in the CDR3. Germline V gives CDR1 MNHEY, CDR2 SVGEGT. CDR3 nucleotides: TGTGCCAGCAGTTCCCCGGGACAAACTTTCTTACTAGCCAAAAACATTCAGTACTTC. This sequence encodes CASSSPGQTFLLAKNIQYF.

The rearrangement joins TRBV7-6 to TRBJ2-3; 7 nucleotides match TRBD2. In germline, CDR1 is SGHVS, CDR2 FNYEAQ. With 1 base clipped from V and 2 bases from J, the junction kept 6 bases outside the gene matches. The CDR3 length is 16 residues. The CDR3 DNA sequence: TGTGCCAGCAGCTTAGTAGGAGGGAGGGTCACAGATACGCAGTATTTT. As protein: CASSLVGGRVTDTQYF.

The chain couples TRBV24-1 to TRBJ1-1, with D possibly matching TRBD1 (6 bases). The CDR3 is 15 residues long. V shed 2 bases and J shed 1 base, with 10 bases lying between them. Germline V lookup: CDR1 KGHDR, CDR2 SFDVKD. CDR3 nucleotides: TGTGCCACCAGTGATTCGGGACACCCGAACACTGAAGCTTTCTTT. Translating gives CATSDSGHPNTEAFF.

This clone appeared once. The chain has TRBV6-2 or TRBV6-3 and TRBJ1-1; 7 bases are a match to TRBD1. The V gene's germline CDR1 is MNHEY and CDR2 SVGEGT. This CDR3 contains 13 residues. Germline trimming cut 6 bases from V and 4 bases from J; bases unmatched to any gene: 5. CDR3 in DNA: TGTGCCAGCAGCTTGACAGGGCGCACTGAAGCTTTCTTT. This gives the protein CASSLTGRTEAFF.

This chain uses TRBV19 with TRBJ2-1, with 11 nucleotides matching TRBD2. The length of the CDR3 is 14 residues. Germline loops: CDR1 LNHDA, CDR2 SQIVND (reference sequence). V lost 7 bases to trimming and J lost 8 bases; unmatched junction nucleotides: 7. The CDR3 reads CASNPIAGGHEQFF. The CDR3 DNA is TGTGCCAGTAATCCGATAGCGGGGGGGCATGAGCAGTTCTTC.

This chain joins TRBV5-4 and TRBJ2-7, with D tentatively TRBD1 (6 bases). This CDR3 has 14 residues. Germline CDR1 SGHNT, CDR2 YYREEE (reference sequence). V was shortened by 1 base and J by 2 bases, with 10 bases between the two germline ends. The CDR3 DNA is TGTGCCAGCAGCTTGTCAGGGGCGACCTACGAGCAGTACTTC. Translating it yields CASSLSGATYEQYF.

The rearrangement joins TRBV30 to TRBJ2-1; D perhaps matches TRBD1 (6 bases). Looked up from germline, CDR1 is GTSNPN and CDR2 is SVGIG (reference sequence). The CDR3 sequence is 13 residues long. The V and J ends lost 7 bases and 6 bases respectively, with 16 bases between them. Here the CDR3 reads CALFRDTANEQFF. CDR3 in DNA: TGTGCCTTATTCCGGGACACCGCCAATGAGCAGTTCTTC.

The chain combines TRBV4-1 with TRBJ2-7; maybe TRBD1 (5 bases). This CDR3 comprises 16 residues. Germline V gives CDR1 MGHRA, CDR2 YSYEKL. Trimming shortened V by 0 bases and J by 2 bases, and 14 bases separated the two germline ends. The CDR3 sequence is CASSQDPRTGAYEQYF. The CDR3 coding sequence is TGCGCCAGCAGCCAAGATCCCCGAACAGGTGCCTACGAGCAGTACTTC.

The genes are TRBV5-4 and TRBJ1-3, with TRBD1 matching 7 bases. J lost 2 bases, V lost 0 bases, and 2 bases had no gene match. CDR1 SGHNT and CDR2 YYREEE come from the germline V gene (reference sequence). CDR3 size: 15 residues. In DNA, the CDR3 is TGTGCCAGCAGCTTGGGCGGGACAGCTGGAAACACCATATATTTT. It encodes CASSLGGTAGNTIYF.

The chain recombines TRBV21-1 with TRBJ2-3; the DNA was not used to check the table's D call, TRBD2. TRBV21-1 is a pseudogene segment. This CDR3 has 16 amino acids. The CDR3 here is CASSKADSGSTDTQYF. The CDR3 DNA reads as TGTGCCAGCAGCAAAGCGGATAGCGGAAGCACAGATACGCAGTATTTT.

This clone is a singleton in its sample. The chain combines TRBV24-1 with TRBJ2-7, with 10 bases matching TRBD1. Per germline, CDR1 KGHDR and CDR2 SFDVKD. Losses at the gene ends were 4 bases for V and 4 bases for J; bases not matched to a gene: 3. This CDR3 has 14 residues. This CDR3 is CATSDRDRGYEQYF. The CDR3 DNA reads as TGTGCCACCAGTGACCGGGACAGGGGATACGAGCAGTACTTC.

This chain links TRBV4-3 with TRBJ1-1; tentative D call: TRBD1 (6 bases). The CDR3 sequence is 14 residues long. CDR1 and CDR2 (germline): LGHNA, YSLEER. Trimming left V 1 base short and J 5 bases short, with 11 bases between. In DNA form, the CDR3 reads TGCGCCAGCAGCCAAGGTTGGGGGCCGACTGAAGCTTTCTTT. Translated: CASSQGWGPTEAFF.

The genes are TRBV6-5 and TRBJ1-6; D perhaps matches TRBD1 (6 bases). The germline V gene encodes CDR1 MNHEY and CDR2 SVGAGI. This CDR3 region has 12 residues. V lost 2 bases, J lost 15 bases, and 11 bases lay in between. CDR3 amino acids: CASSYDRLSLHF. Written as DNA, the CDR3 is TGTGCCAGCAGTTACGACAGGCTCAGCCTCCACTTT.

This clone was recorded a few times. This chain links TRBV13 with TRBJ2-5, with D possibly being TRBD2 (5 bases). CDR1 is PRHDT and CDR2 is FYEKMQ in the germline V gene (reference sequence). The CDR3 runs to 15 residues. Trimming removed 5 bases at V and 5 bases at J, with 18 bases between. The CDR3 DNA reads as TGTGCCAGCAGCGAGGCGAGAGGGCGCCCCGAGACCCAGTACTTC. It specifies CASSEARGRPETQYF.

The chain couples TRBV15 to TRBJ1-5; 9 nucleotides match TRBD1. Germline V gives CDR1 LNHNV, CDR2 YYDKDF (reference sequence). V lost 2 bases to trimming and J lost 2 bases; unmatched junction nucleotides: 7. The CDR3 runs to 17 residues. The CDR3, as DNA: TGTGCCACCAGCAGAAACACAGGGGGCGCGGGCAATCAGCCCCAGCATTTT. It encodes CATSRNTGGAGNQPQHF.

This chain joins TRBV5-5 and TRBJ2-2; 12 bases match TRBD2. The V gene's germline CDR1 is SGHKS and CDR2 YYEKEE (reference sequence). The trim removed 4 bases at V and 4 bases at J, leaving 8 bases unmatched. The CDR3 has 17 residues. The CDR3 DNA sequence: TGTGCCAGCAGCACGACTGCTAGCGGGAGGGCCACCGGGGAGCTGTTTTTT. This translates into CASSTTASGRATGELFF.

This sequence joins TRBV13 and TRBJ2-7; 8 bases are shared with TRBD1. The CDR3 extends over 15 amino acids. Germline V CDR1 and CDR2: PRHDT, FYEKMQ (reference sequence). V trimming: 5 bases; J trimming: 5 bases; junction bases outside the gene matches: 11. The CDR3 bases are TGTGCCAGCAGCCCCCGGGGAGCAGGGGGCCACGAGCAGTACTTC. As protein: CASSPRGAGGHEQYF.

The chain combines TRBV10-3 with TRBJ1-2; no clear D. The V and J ends lost 2 bases and 4 bases respectively, with 14 bases between them. This CDR3 spans 15 amino acids. The germline V gene has CDR1 ENHRY and CDR2 SYGVKD. The CDR3 nucleotides read TGTGCCATCAGTGAGGGTGCCCGGCGGGGCTATGGCTACACCTTC. Translation: CAISEGARRGYGYTF.

This clone was recorded only once. V gene TRBV7-2 combines with J gene TRBJ2-7; D might be TRBD1 (6 bases). This CDR3 comprises 16 residues. V was trimmed by 2 bases and J by 2 bases, leaving 16 bases between them. Germline CDR1 is SGHTA and CDR2 is FQGNSA. CDR3 nucleotide sequence: TGTGCCAGCAGCTTAATGACAGGTTCGAATCCCTACGAGCAGTACTTC. It codes for CASSLMTGSNPYEQYF.

The V and J genes are TRBV10-3 and TRBJ2-7; perhaps TRBD2 as D (5 bases). CDR3 length equals 12 residues. The V gene lost 8 bases and the J gene lost 2 bases, with 10 bases spanning the gap. Germline values: CDR1 ENHRY, CDR2 SYGVKD. CDR3 in amino acids: CAIGSEPYEQYF. The CDR3 DNA is TGTGCCATCGGTAGCGAACCCTACGAGCAGTACTTC.

This chain links TRBV7-2 with TRBJ2-7; TRBD2 aligns across 10 bases. From germline, CDR1 is SGHTA and CDR2 FQGNSA. CDR3 length equals 16 residues. Germline trimming cut 5 bases from V and 6 bases from J; bases unmatched to any gene: 13. In nucleotides, the CDR3 is TGTGCCAGCAGCCCGGGGGCTAGCGGGAGATTGCTCGAGCAGTACTTC. It yields the protein CASSPGASGRLLEQYF.